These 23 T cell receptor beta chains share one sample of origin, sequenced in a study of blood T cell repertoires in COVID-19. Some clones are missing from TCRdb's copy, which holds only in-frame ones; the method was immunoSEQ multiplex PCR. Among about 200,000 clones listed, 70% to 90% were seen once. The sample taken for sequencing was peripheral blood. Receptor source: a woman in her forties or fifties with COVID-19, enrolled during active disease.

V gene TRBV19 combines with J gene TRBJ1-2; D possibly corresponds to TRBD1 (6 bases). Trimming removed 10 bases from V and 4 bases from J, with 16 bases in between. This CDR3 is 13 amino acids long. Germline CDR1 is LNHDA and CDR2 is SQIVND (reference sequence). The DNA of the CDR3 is TGTGCCACCACCCGGGGGGCAGGCTATGGCTACACCTTC. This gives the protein CATTRGAGYGYTF.

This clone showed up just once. CDR3 bases: TGTGCCATCAGTGAGTCATCCGGAGCCTCTGGGGCCAACGTCCTGACTTTC. It translates to CAISESSGASGANVLTF. This chain links TRBV10-3 with TRBJ2-6; D uncertain. V lost 0 bases to trimming and J lost 0 bases, with 9 bases between them. Germline CDR1 reads ENHRY; CDR2 reads SYGVKD. This CDR3 is 17 amino acids long.

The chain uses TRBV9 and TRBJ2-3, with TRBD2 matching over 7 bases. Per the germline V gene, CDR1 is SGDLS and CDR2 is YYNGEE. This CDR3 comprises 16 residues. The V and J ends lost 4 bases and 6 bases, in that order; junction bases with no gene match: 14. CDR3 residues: CASSPDPSGLTDTQYF. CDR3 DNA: TGTGCCAGCAGCCCGGACCCTAGCGGACTGACGGATACGCAGTATTTT.

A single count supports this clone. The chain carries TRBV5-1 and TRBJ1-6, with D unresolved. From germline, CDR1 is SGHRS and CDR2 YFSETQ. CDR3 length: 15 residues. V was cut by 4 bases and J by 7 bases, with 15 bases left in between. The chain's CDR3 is CASSTRPGGNSPLHF. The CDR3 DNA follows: TGCGCCAGCAGCACCAGACCGGGAGGGAATTCACCCCTCCACTTT. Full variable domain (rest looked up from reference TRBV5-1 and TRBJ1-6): KAGVTQTPRYLIKTRGQQVTLSCSPISGHRSVSWYQQTPGQGLQFLFEYFSETQRNKGNFPGRFSGRQFSNSRSEMNVSTLELGDSALYLCASSTRPGGNSPLHFGNGTRLTVT.

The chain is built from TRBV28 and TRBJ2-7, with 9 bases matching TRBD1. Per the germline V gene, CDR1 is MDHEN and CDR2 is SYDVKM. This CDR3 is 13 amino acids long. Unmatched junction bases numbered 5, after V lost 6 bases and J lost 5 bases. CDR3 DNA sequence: TGTGCCAGCAGCCGGGACAGGGTAAACGAGCAGTACGTC. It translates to CASSRDRVNEQYV.

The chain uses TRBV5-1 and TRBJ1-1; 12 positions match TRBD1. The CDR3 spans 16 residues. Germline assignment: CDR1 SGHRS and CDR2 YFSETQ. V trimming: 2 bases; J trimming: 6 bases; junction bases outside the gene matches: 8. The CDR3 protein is CASSFGTGGSGAEAFF. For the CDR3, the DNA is TGCGCCAGCAGCTTCGGGACAGGGGGCTCGGGGGCTGAAGCTTTCTTT.

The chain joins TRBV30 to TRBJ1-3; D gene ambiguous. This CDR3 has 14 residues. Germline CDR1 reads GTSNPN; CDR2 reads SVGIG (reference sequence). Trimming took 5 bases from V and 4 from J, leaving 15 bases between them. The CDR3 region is CAWDVGEHGNTIYF. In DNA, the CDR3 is TGTGCCTGGGACGTAGGAGAGCACGGAAACACCATATATTTT.

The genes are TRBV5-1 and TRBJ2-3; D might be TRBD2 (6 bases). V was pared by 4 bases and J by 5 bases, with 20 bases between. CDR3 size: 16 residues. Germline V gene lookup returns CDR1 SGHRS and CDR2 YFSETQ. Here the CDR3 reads CASSLDQEGWGDTQYF. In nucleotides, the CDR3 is TGCGCCAGCAGCCTCGATCAGGAGGGATGGGGAGATACGCAGTATTTT.

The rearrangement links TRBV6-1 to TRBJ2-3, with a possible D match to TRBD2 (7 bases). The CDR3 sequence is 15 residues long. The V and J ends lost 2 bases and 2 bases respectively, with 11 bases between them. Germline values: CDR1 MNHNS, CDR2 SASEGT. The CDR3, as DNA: TGTGCCAGCAGTGAAATTGGGGGGGCCACAGATACGCAGTATTTT. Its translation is CASSEIGGATDTQYF.

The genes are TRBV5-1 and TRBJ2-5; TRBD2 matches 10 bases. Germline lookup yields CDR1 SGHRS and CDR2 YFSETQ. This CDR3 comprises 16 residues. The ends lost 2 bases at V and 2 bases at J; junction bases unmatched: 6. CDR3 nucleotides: TGCGCCAGCAGCTTCCCCCCTAGCGGGGGACAAGAGACCCAGTACTTC. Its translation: CASSFPPSGGQETQYF.

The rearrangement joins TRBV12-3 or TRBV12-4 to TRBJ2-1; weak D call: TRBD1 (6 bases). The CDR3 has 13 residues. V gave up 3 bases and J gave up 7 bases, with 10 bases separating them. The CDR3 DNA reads TGTGCCAGCAGTTTGGGCAGGGGTAATGAGCAGTTCTTC. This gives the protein CASSLGRGNEQFF.

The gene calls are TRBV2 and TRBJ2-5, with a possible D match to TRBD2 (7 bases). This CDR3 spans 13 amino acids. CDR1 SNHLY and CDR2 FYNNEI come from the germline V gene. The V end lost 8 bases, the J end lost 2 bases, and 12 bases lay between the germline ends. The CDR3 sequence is CASGGGFQETQYF. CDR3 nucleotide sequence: TGTGCCAGCGGGGGGGGCTTTCAAGAGACCCAGTACTTC.

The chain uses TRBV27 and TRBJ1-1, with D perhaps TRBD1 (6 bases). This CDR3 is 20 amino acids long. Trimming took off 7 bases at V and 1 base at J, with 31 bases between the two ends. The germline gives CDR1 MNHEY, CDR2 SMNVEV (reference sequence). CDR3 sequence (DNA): TGTGCCAGCAAGCCCCCGTCTTGGGGGCCGCGCCCAGACTCGAACACTGAAGCTTTCTTT. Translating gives CASKPPSWGPRPDSNTEAFF.

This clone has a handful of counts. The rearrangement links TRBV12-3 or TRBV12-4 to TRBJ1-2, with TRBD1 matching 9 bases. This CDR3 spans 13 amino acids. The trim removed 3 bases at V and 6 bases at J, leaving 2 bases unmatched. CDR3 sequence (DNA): TGTGCCAGCAGTTTTAGGACAGGGGATGGCTACACCTTC. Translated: CASSFRTGDGYTF.

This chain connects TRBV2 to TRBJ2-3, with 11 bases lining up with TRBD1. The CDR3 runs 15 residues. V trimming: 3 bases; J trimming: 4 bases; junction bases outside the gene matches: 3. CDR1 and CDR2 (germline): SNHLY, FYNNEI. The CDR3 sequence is CASSDGTGGPDTQYF. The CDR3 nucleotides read TGTGCCAGCAGTGATGGGACAGGGGGTCCAGATACGCAGTATTTT.

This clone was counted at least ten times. CDR3: CASSFVGPVDMNTEAFF. In DNA, the CDR3 is TGCGCCAGCAGCTTCGTAGGCCCCGTAGACATGAACACTGAAGCTTTCTTT. This chain uses TRBV5-1 with TRBJ1-1, with D uncertain. This CDR3 region has 17 residues. Germline CDR1 is SGHRS and CDR2 is YFSETQ. V lost 2 bases to trimming and J lost 0 bases, with 17 bases between them. The variable domain in full, completed from reference TRBV5-1 and TRBJ1-1, reads KAGVTQTPRYLIKTRGQQVTLSCSPISGHRSVSWYQQTPGQGLQFLFEYFSETQRNKGNFPGRFSGRQFSNSRSEMNVSTLELGDSALYLCASSFVGPVDMNTEAFFGQGTRLTVV.

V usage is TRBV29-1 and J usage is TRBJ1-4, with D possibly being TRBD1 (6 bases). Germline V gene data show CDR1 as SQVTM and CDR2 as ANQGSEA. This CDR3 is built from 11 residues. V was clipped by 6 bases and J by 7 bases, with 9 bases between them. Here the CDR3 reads CSVRDIEKLFF. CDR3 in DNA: TGCAGCGTCCGGGACATTGAAAAACTGTTTTTT.

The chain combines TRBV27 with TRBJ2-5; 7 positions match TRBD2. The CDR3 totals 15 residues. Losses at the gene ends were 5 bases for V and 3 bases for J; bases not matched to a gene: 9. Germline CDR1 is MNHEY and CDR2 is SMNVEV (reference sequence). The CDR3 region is CASSPFAGDEETQYF. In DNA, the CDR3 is TGTGCCAGCAGTCCCTTCGCGGGGGACGAAGAGACCCAGTACTTC.

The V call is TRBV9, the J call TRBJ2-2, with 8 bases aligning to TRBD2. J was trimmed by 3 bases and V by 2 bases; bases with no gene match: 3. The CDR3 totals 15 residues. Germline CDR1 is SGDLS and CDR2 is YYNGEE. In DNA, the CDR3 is TGTGCCAGCAGCGTGAGCGGGGGATACACCGGGGAGCTGTTTTTT. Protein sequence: CASSVSGGYTGELFF.

The CDR3 nucleotides are TGTGCCACCAGTGATTTAGGGACAGGGGGAATCGGGGAGCTGTTTTTT. Its translation: CATSDLGTGGIGELFF. The chain recombines TRBV24-1 with TRBJ2-2, with TRBD1 matching 11 bases. The CDR3 spans 16 residues. V trimming: 1 base; J trimming: 7 bases; junction bases outside the gene matches: 4. Germline V gives CDR1 KGHDR, CDR2 SFDVKD.

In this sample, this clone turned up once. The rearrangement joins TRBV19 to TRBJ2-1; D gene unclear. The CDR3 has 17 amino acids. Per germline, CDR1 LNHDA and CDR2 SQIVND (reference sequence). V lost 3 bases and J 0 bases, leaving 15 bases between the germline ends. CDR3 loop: CASSIRASAASYNEQFF. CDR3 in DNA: TGTGCCAGTAGTATCCGTGCCTCGGCGGCCTCCTACAATGAGCAGTTCTTC.

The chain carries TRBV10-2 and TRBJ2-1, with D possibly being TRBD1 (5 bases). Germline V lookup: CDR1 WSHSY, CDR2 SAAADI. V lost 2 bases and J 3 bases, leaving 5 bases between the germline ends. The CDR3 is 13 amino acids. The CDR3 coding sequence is TGCGCCAGCAGTGAGAGGGGCTACAATGAGCAGTTCTTC. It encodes CASSERGYNEQFF.

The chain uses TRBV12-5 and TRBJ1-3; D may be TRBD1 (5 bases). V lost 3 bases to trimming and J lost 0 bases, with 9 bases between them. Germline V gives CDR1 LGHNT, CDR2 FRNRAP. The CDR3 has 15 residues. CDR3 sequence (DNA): TGTGCTAGTGGTTTAAGGGGCAGCTCTGGAAACACCATATATTTT. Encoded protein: CASGLRGSSGNTIYF.